This record concerns one T cell receptor (beta chain) sequence. The data stem from a study of T cell changes during pregnancy in multiple sclerosis. Assay used: immunoSEQ multiplex PCR; TCRdb lists only in-frame clones, some missing. This table has 50,000 to 70,000 clones, roughly 93% appearing once. The specimen was peripheral blood, collected after pregnancy. The clonotype was recovered from a female donor with multiple sclerosis, enrolled in a pregnancy study.

The CDR3 is CASSLVRGLGTDTQYF. CDR3 DNA sequence: TGTGCCAGCAGCTTAGTCAGGGGGCTGGGTACAGATACGCAGTATTTT. The genes are TRBV11-1 and TRBJ2-3; TRBD1 aligns across 8 bases. Germline V CDR1 and CDR2: SGHAT, FQDESV (reference sequence). This CDR3 spans 16 amino acids. The V segment lost 1 base and the J segment 3 bases; nucleotides outside the gene matches: 6.